Listed below are T cell receptor beta chains from one sample, sequenced in a study of response to subunit inactivated influenza vaccine. TCRdb ran MiXCR on the RT-PCR reads and lists one entry per CDR3 protein. This repertoire shows 400,000 to 650,000 distinct CDR3 sequences, less than 7.5% found once; its top ten account for approximately 14%. The input for sequencing was PBMCs from blood, taken roughly 24 months after vaccination. The receptor set was obtained from a man between 50 and 70 years old who received an inactivated influenza vaccine. Each CDR3 is given with its conserved first and last residue. The D gene is left open where the match is weak. The listing skips clone size in some rows; elsewhere it reads once, few, many or a size class.

j_gene: TRBJ1-2
d_gene: NA
abundance: many
v_gene: TRBV18
CDR3aa: CASSPGAGAYGYTF
CDR3nt: TGTGCCAGCTCACCAGGCGCAGGAGCCTATGGCTACACCTTC

j_gene: TRBJ2-7
d_gene: TRBD1
abundance: NA
v_gene: TRBV7-2
CDR3aa: CASSLDWTGAYEQYF
CDR3nt: TGTGCCAGCAGCTTAGATTGGACAGGGGCCTACGAGCAGTACTTC

j_gene: TRBJ1-2
d_gene: NA
abundance: few
v_gene: TRBV15
CDR3aa: CATSRDWVGYTF
CDR3nt: TGTGCCACCAGCAGAGATTGGGTTGGCTACACCTTC

j_gene: TRBJ1-1
d_gene: TRBD1
abundance: few
v_gene: TRBV19
CDR3aa: CASSTGLGNTEAFF
CDR3nt: TGTGCCAGTTCGACAGGGCTCGGGAACACTGAAGCTTTCTTT

j_gene: TRBJ2-5
d_gene: TRBD1
abundance: many
v_gene: TRBV7-7
CDR3aa: CASSLFWDSKETQYF
CDR3nt: TGTGCCAGCAGCTTATTCTGGGACAGCAAAGAGACCCAGTACTTC

j_gene: TRBJ2-6
d_gene: NA
abundance: few
v_gene: TRBV4-1
CDR3aa: CASSLGLTSGANVLTF
CDR3nt: TGCGCCAGCAGCCTAGGACTGACCTCTGGGGCCAACGTCCTGACTTTC

j_gene: TRBJ2-2
d_gene: NA
abundance: few
v_gene: TRBV9
CDR3aa: CASSVVSVTGELFF
CDR3nt: TGTGCCAGCAGCGTAGTGAGCGTCACCGGGGAGCTGTTTTTT

j_gene: TRBJ2-3
d_gene: TRBD1
abundance: NA
v_gene: TRBV5-1
CDR3aa: CASTTTGGLTDTQYF
CDR3nt: TGCGCCAGCACCACCACAGGGGGCCTCACAGATACGCAGTATTTT

j_gene: TRBJ1-4
d_gene: NA
abundance: NA
v_gene: TRBV5-1
CDR3aa: CASSYGPTRINEKLFF
CDR3nt: TGCGCCAGCAGCTATGGACCTACCCGAATTAATGAAAAACTGTTTTTT

j_gene: TRBJ2-7
d_gene: NA
abundance: NA
v_gene: TRBV5-1
CDR3aa: CASSTDSFYEQYF
CDR3nt: TGCGCCAGCAGCACCGACAGTTTCTACGAGCAGTACTTC

j_gene: TRBJ2-2
d_gene: NA
abundance: many
v_gene: TRBV12-3/TRBV12-4
CDR3aa: CASSLPVTGELFF
CDR3nt: TGTGCCAGCTCGCTCCCTGTCACCGGGGAGCTGTTTTTT

j_gene: TRBJ2-1
d_gene: TRBD2
abundance: NA
v_gene: TRBV5-5
CDR3aa: CASSLAGELSYNEQFF
CDR3nt: TGTGCCAGCAGCCTCGCGGGGGAGCTTTCCTACAATGAGCAGTTCTTC

j_gene: TRBJ2-3
d_gene: NA
abundance: NA
v_gene: TRBV4-1
CDR3aa: CASSPRGRSTDAQYF
CDR3nt: TGCGCCAGCAGTCCCCGCGGGCGGAGCACAGATGCGCAGTATTTT

j_gene: TRBJ2-1
d_gene: NA
abundance: many
v_gene: TRBV7-9
CDR3aa: CASSGRTDEQFF
CDR3nt: TGTGCCAGCAGCGGGAGGACCGATGAGCAGTTCTTC

j_gene: TRBJ1-6
d_gene: TRBD1
abundance: few
v_gene: TRBV4-3
CDR3aa: CASSQGTAGTGNSPLHF
CDR3nt: TGCGCCAGCAGCCAGGGAACAGCCGGGACAGGGAATTCACCCCTCCACTTT

j_gene: TRBJ1-4
d_gene: TRBD1
abundance: NA
v_gene: TRBV29-1
CDR3aa: CSVFHRDRDEKLFF
CDR3nt: TGCAGCGTTTTTCACCGGGACAGGGATGAAAAACTGTTTTTT

j_gene: TRBJ2-3
d_gene: NA
abundance: few
v_gene: TRBV30
CDR3aa: CAWSANRVETDTQYF
CDR3nt: TGTGCCTGGAGTGCTAACAGGGTTGAGACAGATACGCAGTATTTT

j_gene: TRBJ1-3
d_gene: NA
abundance: many
v_gene: TRBV12-3/TRBV12-4
CDR3aa: CASSQQSSGNTIYF
CDR3nt: TGTGCCAGCAGCCAACAGAGCTCTGGAAACACCATATATTTT

j_gene: TRBJ1-4
d_gene: NA
abundance: few
v_gene: TRBV6-2/TRBV6-3
CDR3aa: CASSQGRDLMEKLFF
CDR3nt: TGTGCCAGCAGCCAGGGACGGGACCTGATGGAGAAACTGTTTTTT

j_gene: TRBJ2-1
d_gene: TRBD2
abundance: few
v_gene: TRBV7-2
CDR3aa: CASRSIAGYSYNEQFF
CDR3nt: TGTGCCAGCCGATCCATAGCGGGATACTCCTACAATGAGCAGTTCTTC

j_gene: TRBJ2-1
d_gene: NA
abundance: NA
v_gene: TRBV15
CDR3aa: CATSRANPNEQFF
CDR3nt: TGTGCCACCAGCAGAGCAAATCCCAATGAGCAGTTCTTC

j_gene: TRBJ1-4
d_gene: NA
abundance: few
v_gene: TRBV2
CDR3aa: CASSRPGHNEKLFF
CDR3nt: TGTGCCAGCAGCCGCCCGGGTCATAATGAAAAACTGTTTTTT

j_gene: TRBJ2-3
d_gene: NA
abundance: few
v_gene: TRBV6-5
CDR3aa: CASSSAPGGLGDTQYF
CDR3nt: TGTGCCAGCAGTTCTGCACCTGGGGGGCTAGGAGATACGCAGTATTTT

j_gene: TRBJ2-5
d_gene: NA
abundance: many
v_gene: TRBV20-1
CDR3aa: CSARATVQETQYF
CDR3nt: TGCAGTGCTAGAGCCACAGTCCAAGAGACCCAGTACTTC

j_gene: TRBJ2-7
d_gene: NA
abundance: few
v_gene: TRBV7-6
CDR3aa: CASSLALGDEQYF
CDR3nt: TGTGCCAGCAGCTTAGCCCTCGGGGACGAGCAGTACTTC

j_gene: TRBJ1-4
d_gene: NA
abundance: NA
v_gene: TRBV28
CDR3aa: CASSRGRVGLSEKLFF
CDR3nt: TGTGCCAGCAGCCGGGGAAGGGTGGGATTGAGTGAAAAACTGTTTTTT

j_gene: TRBJ2-3
d_gene: TRBD2
abundance: NA
v_gene: TRBV7-8
CDR3aa: CASRFRGGANTDTQYF
CDR3nt: TGTGCCAGCAGGTTCCGCGGGGGGGCCAACACAGATACGCAGTATTTT

j_gene: TRBJ2-3
d_gene: TRBD2
abundance: NA
v_gene: TRBV7-9
CDR3aa: CAGRGAKKDTQYF
CDR3nt: TGTGCCGGGCGGGGGGCGAAGAAAGATACGCAGTATTTT

j_gene: TRBJ2-5
d_gene: TRBD2
abundance: NA
v_gene: TRBV2
CDR3aa: CARRRRTSGKDRKYLTQYF
CDR3nt: TGTGCCAGGAGACGACGGACTAGCGGGAAGGATCGCAAGTATTTGACCCAGTACTTC